This T cell receptor (beta chain) was found in a study of blood T cell repertoires in COVID-19. Study-wide background: Samples came from the United States, Italy and Spain, spanning acute and convalescent COVID-19. PBMCs, B-cell-depleted T cells, or T cells provided the cDNA or gDNA that made up the material.

This CDR3 has 14 residues. The germline gives CDR1 LNHDA, CDR2 SQIVND (reference sequence). The ends lost 8 bases at V and 0 bases at J; junction bases unmatched: 3. Generated by immunoSEQ multiplex PCR, the TCRdb table keeps only in-frame clones and is missing some. Of about 95,000 clones in the sample, approximately 88% were seen once. The chain joins TRBV19 to TRBJ2-2; 7 nucleotides align to TRBD1. Sample: peripheral blood. This receptor was identified in a woman in her 70s with acute or convalescent COVID-19. The CDR3 DNA follows: TGTGCCAGTCGGGACAGTTCGAACACCGGGGAGCTGTTTTTT. Amino acid sequence: CASRDSSNTGELFF.